Sequencing of this T cell receptor beta chain was carried out in a study of blood T cell repertoires in COVID-19. In the original analysis: By means of reference gene primer amplification, nucleated cell counts were estimated. Profiling relied on immunoSEQ multiplex PCR, and the TCRdb table lists in-frame clones only, not all of them. V and J calls and clone size follow that table, whereas D and trimming were derived from the DNA. Seen here are roughly 300,000 clones, approximately 82% observed once, and the top ten hold 1% to 1.5%. Germline V gives CDR1 DFQATT, CDR2 SNEGSKA (reference sequence). The CDR3 contains 11 residues. With 7 bases removed from V and 2 bases from J, the gap between germline ends came to 8 bases.

The TCR sequence derives from a woman aged 45-65 years with acute or convalescent COVID-19. The genes are TRBV20-1 and TRBJ2-5; weak D call: TRBD2 (5 bases). Material: peripheral blood. The CDR3 DNA reads TGCAGTGTGGACTCTCAAGAGACCCAGTACTTC. Its translation is CSVDSQETQYF.